This TCR beta chain was obtained from a study of OX40 agonist ivuxolimab in advanced cancers. Study-level background: Ivuxolimab, which targeted the costimulatory receptor OX40 (CD134), was an agonistic, fully human IgG2 monoclonal antibody. Partial responses were achieved by three dose-escalation patients, of whom one had hepatocellular carcinoma and two had cutaneous melanoma. Among the roughly 52 dose-escalation patients, roughly 20 had hepatocellular carcinoma, roughly 15 melanoma, 9 renal cell carcinoma and 9 head and neck cancer. Prior anti-PD-1, anti-PD-L1 or anti-CTLA-4 therapy was permitted, and approximately 42% of dose-escalation patients had received checkpoint inhibitors. In the dose-escalation cohort, roughly 80% of patients were male, and the mean age was approximately 55 years, with a range of about 23 to 90. Peripheral TCRbeta sequencing was intended to test whether TCR sequence diversity was altered and clonal T-cell expansion was caused by ivuxolimab. The paper describes the monotherapy dose-escalation part (N of about 47 patients) of the phase I trial of ivuxolimab. Intravenous ivuxolimab was administered to patients every 2 weeks at six dose levels: 0.01, 0.1, 0.3, 1.5, 3 and 10 mg/kg. Study-wide conclusions, independent of this receptor: At doses from 0.1 to 3.0 mg/kg, clonal expansion was seen in both CD4+ and CD8+ blood T cells between baseline and week 6. In the 0.1-3.0 mg/kg groups, partial responders had among the lowest normalized peripheral clonal expansion, particularly in CD8+ T cells. Which antigens the clonally expanded peripheral T cells were specific for was not determined. Low levels of normalized T-cell clonal expansion were also seen in some patients who did not respond. On average, CD8+ T cells showed more expanded clones than CD4+ T cells after ivuxolimab.

To sequence the TCRbeta CDR3 region, genomic DNA was isolated from the sorted cells. The immunoSEQ Assay was used to sequence the TCRbeta CDR3 regions. TCRdb took this table from immuneACCESS and kept in-frame rearrangements with V and J called. Such tables lack part of the clones; where checked against another copy, unresolved V genes explain under half of the gap, and the rest is unexplained. For this sample the table gives about 41,000 clones, of which about 87% were detected only once. In total, the top ten clones hold around 33% of the sample. Patients with a history of autoimmune disease or receiving systemic immunosuppression were excluded from the trial. In every dose cohort, peripheral blood was drawn for TCR sequencing at baseline, cycle 4 day 1, and cycle 7 day 1. The samples were taken from a phase I, first-in-human, multicenter, open-label dose-escalation trial of ivuxolimab. The trial enrolled adults with locally advanced or metastatic head and neck squamous cell, hepatocellular, melanoma or renal cell carcinoma. Before TCR sequencing, CD4+ T cells and CD8+ T cells were sorted from peripheral blood as separate populations.

Notes on this clone: The specificity of this receptor is unknown. No base quality values were provided; no much bigger clone lies one nucleotide off.

The sample in question was CD4+ or CD8+ T cells sorted from blood, obtained in a trial of the OX40 agonist ivuxolimab. The receptor's source is an adult with an advanced solid tumor such as melanoma, head and neck, liver or kidney cancer.

The nucleotide sequence reads TGTGCCAGCAGTGAACAGACAGGGCAAACCGGGGAGCTGTTTTTT. It is translated as CASSEQTGQTGELFF. The chain employs TRBV6-1 and TRBJ2-2; TRBD1 lines up with 7 middle nucleotides. The V end gives up 2 bases and the J end 5 bases, leaving 5 bases in the junction not matched to a gene. The CDR3, cysteine through phenylalanine, is 15 amino acids long. Just the 45-base CDR3 DNA is kept, in frame starting at base 1. In the germline V gene, CDR1 corresponds to MNHNS and CDR2 to SASEGT.